These 13 T cell receptor beta chains were all obtained from the same sample, sequenced in a study of naive and memory T cell subsets. Sample treatment: skin biopsy from PPD injection site in Mantoux-positive individual. An oligonucleotide containing a UMI was ligated to the 3' end of TCR cDNA. Amplification of ligated cDNA took four PCR rounds with SP2 and nested alpha and beta constant primers. TCRdb reanalysed the UMI-ligation and nested PCR reads using MiXCR and keeps one entry per CDR3 protein. The table includes approximately 21,000 distinct CDR3 sequences, approximately 5.7% detected once. The sequences come from skin, collected from a tuberculin skin test site. The receptors were gathered from an adult in good health.

Ten or more counts support this clonotype. The chain employs TRBV4-3 and TRBJ2-7, with a tentative D call TRBD2 (5 bases). CDR1 is LGHNA and CDR2 is YSLEER in the germline V gene. There are 15 residues in the CDR3. V was clipped by 4 bases and J by 1 base, with 14 bases between them. The CDR3 DNA reads as TGCGCCAGCAGCCCGGGGATTGGCATATCCTACGAGCAGTACTTC. Its translation is CASSPGIGISYEQYF.

Many counts were recorded for this clonotype. The chain uses TRBV12-3 or TRBV12-4 and TRBJ1-2, with unresolved D. This CDR3 is 14 amino acids long. V was cut by 0 bases and J by 8 bases, with 13 bases left in between. CDR3 nucleotide sequence: TGTGCCAGCAGTTTAGCCTCAGAAAGTGGGGGCTACACCTTC. Its translation: CASSLASESGGYTF.

The rearrangement joins TRBV2 to TRBJ1-2; possible D gene TRBD1, 5 bases. The germline CDR1 and CDR2 sequences are SNHLY and FYNNEI. CDR3 length equals 12 residues. V lost 4 bases and J lost 6, with 9 bases in between. CDR3 amino acids: CASSASGNGYTF. CDR3 DNA sequence: TGTGCCAGCAGTGCTTCAGGGAATGGCTACACCTTC.

The table lists this clonotype with many counts. This sequence joins TRBV7-8 and TRBJ2-1, with 7 positions matching TRBD2. CDR1 is SGHVS, CDR2 FQNEAQ, per germline. CDR3 size: 15 residues. The trim removed 3 bases at V and 6 bases at J, leaving 8 bases unmatched. DNA for the CDR3: TGTGCCAGCAGCTTGAGGACTAGTGTCCTCAATGAGCAGTTCTTC. This codes for CASSLRTSVLNEQFF. The whole variable domain, filled in from reference TRBV7-8 and TRBJ2-1, reads GAGVSQSPRYKVAKRGQDVALRCDPISGHVSLFWYQQALGQGPEFLTYFQNEAQLDKSGLPSDRFFAERPEGSVSTLKIQRTQQEDSAVYLCASSLRTSVLNEQFFGPGTRLTVL.

In this sample, this clonotype turned up a few times. The chain employs TRBV24-1 and TRBJ1-1; possible D gene TRBD1, 5 bases. V lost 9 bases, J lost 0 bases, and 10 bases lay in between. Germline V gives CDR1 KGHDR, CDR2 SFDVKD. CDR3 length: 13 residues. The CDR3 bases are TGTGCCACCCGGGGGAGCATGAACACTGAAGCTTTCTTT. Protein: CATRGSMNTEAFF.

This clonotype showed up many times. The V call is TRBV5-1, the J call TRBJ2-1; possibly TRBD1 for D (5 bases). V dropped 1 base and J dropped 1 base, with 9 bases sitting between them. Germline CDR1 and CDR2: SGHRS and YFSETQ. The CDR3 consists of 15 residues. This chain's CDR3 is CASSLHAGSYNEQFF. Here the CDR3 DNA reads TGCGCCAGCAGCTTGCACGCAGGGTCCTACAATGAGCAGTTCTTC.

This clonotype has a handful of counts. The chain carries TRBV7-9 and TRBJ2-3, with TRBD2 matching over 7 bases. The CDR3 is 13 amino acids. V was pared by 3 bases and J by 8 bases, with 5 bases of the junction left unmatched. Germline CDR1 is SEHNR and CDR2 is FQNEAQ (reference sequence). CDR3 DNA: TGTGCCAGCAGCTTCCCCGGGACTACTACGCAGTATTTT. Translation gives CASSFPGTTTQYF.

This clonotype has ten or more counts. As DNA, the CDR3 is TGTGCCAGCAGACCACTGCTGTACCAAGAGACCCAGTACTTC. As protein: CASRPLLYQETQYF. The chain links TRBV7-9 to TRBJ2-5; D call uncertain. Germline V CDR1 and CDR2: SEHNR, FQNEAQ (reference sequence). The V gene lost 6 bases and the J gene lost 0 bases, with 11 bases spanning the gap. The length of the CDR3 is 14 residues. The full variable domain, with the rest looked up from reference TRBV7-9 and TRBJ2-5, is DTGVSQNPRHKITKRGQNVTFRCDPISEHNRLYWYRQTLGQGPEFLTYFQNEAQLEKSRLLSDRFSAERPKGSFSTLEIQRTEQGDSAMYLCASRPLLYQETQYFGPGTRLLVL.

This clonotype showed up many times. This chain uses TRBV27 with TRBJ1-1; D is possibly TRBD1 (5 bases). Trimming shortened V by 1 base and J by 1 base, and 10 bases separated the two germline ends. Germline assignment: CDR1 MNHEY and CDR2 SMNVEV (reference sequence). This CDR3 region has 15 residues. The CDR3 DNA follows: TGTGCCAGCAGTTTATTCCAGGGTAAGAACACTGAAGCTTTCTTT. Its translation is CASSLFQGKNTEAFF.

This clonotype was found a few times. The chain combines TRBV20-1 with TRBJ1-5; D unclear. This CDR3 comprises 15 residues. CDR1 and CDR2 (germline): DFQATT, SNEGSKA (reference sequence). V lost 0 bases and J 3 bases, leaving 12 bases between the germline ends. The chain's CDR3 is CSARDQDGPNQPQHF. The CDR3 nucleotides are TGCAGTGCTAGAGACCAGGACGGACCCAATCAGCCCCAGCATTTT.

The sample holds many counts of this clonotype. DNA for the CDR3: TGCAGCGTTGACCACGGGACAGGGGGAACTTTCTTT. Translated, it gives CSVDHGTGGTFF. The V gene is TRBV29-1, the J gene TRBJ1-1; TRBD1 matches at 11 bases. This CDR3 is built from 12 residues. Germline CDR1 SQVTM, CDR2 ANQGSEA. Trimming at V came to 3 bases and at J to 12 bases, leaving 6 bases not matched to a gene.

In its sample, this clonotype ranks as medium-sized. The gene calls are TRBV5-1 and TRBJ2-7, with a weak D call TRBD2 (6 bases). The CDR3 extends over 13 amino acids. Germline loops: CDR1 SGHRS, CDR2 YFSETQ. V dropped 4 bases and J dropped 3 bases, with 11 bases sitting between them. CDR3: CASSAGTGYEQYF. The DNA for the CDR3 is TGCGCCAGCAGCGCCGGGACTGGCTACGAGCAGTACTTC.

This clonotype came up a few times. In nucleotides, the CDR3 is TGCAGTGGGGGGAGAGAGGTCGAAGGCGCAGATACGCAGTATTTT. Protein sequence: CSGGREVEGADTQYF. The chain recombines TRBV20-1 with TRBJ2-3; the D call may be TRBD1 or TRBD2 (5 bases each). This CDR3 is built from 15 residues. Per the germline V gene, CDR1 is DFQATT and CDR2 is SNEGSKA (reference sequence). Deletions cut 7 bases from V and 4 bases from J, with 21 bases between.